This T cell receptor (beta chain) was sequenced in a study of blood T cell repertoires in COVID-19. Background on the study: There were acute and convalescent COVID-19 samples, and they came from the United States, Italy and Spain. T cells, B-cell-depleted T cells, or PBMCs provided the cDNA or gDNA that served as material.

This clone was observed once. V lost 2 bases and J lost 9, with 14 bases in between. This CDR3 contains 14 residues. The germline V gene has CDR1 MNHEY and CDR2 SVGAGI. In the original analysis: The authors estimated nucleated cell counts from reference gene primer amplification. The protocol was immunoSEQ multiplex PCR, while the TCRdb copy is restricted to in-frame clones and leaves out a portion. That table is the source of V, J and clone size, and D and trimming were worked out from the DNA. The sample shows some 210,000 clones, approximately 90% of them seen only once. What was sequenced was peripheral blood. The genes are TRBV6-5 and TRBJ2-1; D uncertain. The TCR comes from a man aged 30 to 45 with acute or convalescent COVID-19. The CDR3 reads CASSYLTSSGEQFF. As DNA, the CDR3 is TGTGCCAGCAGTTACCTCACCTCGTCAGGTGAGCAGTTCTTC.